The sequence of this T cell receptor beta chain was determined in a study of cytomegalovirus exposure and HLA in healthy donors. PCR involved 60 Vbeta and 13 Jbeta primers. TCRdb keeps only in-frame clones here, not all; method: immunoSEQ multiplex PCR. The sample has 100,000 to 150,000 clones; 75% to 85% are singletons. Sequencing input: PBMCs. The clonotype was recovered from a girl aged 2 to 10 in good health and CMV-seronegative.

CDR3 sequence: CASREEQGGITEAFF. DNA for the CDR3: TGTGCCAGCAGAGAAGAACAGGGCGGAATCACTGAAGCTTTCTTT. The rearrangement uses TRBV7-9 and TRBJ1-1; possible D gene TRBD1, 6 bases. Per the germline V gene, CDR1 is SEHNR and CDR2 is FQNEAQ (reference sequence). The length of the CDR3 is 15 residues. Trimming took 6 bases from V and 4 from J, leaving 18 bases between them.